A selection of T cell receptor beta chains follows, all from one sample in a study of patients and donors after allogeneic stem cell transplantation. MiXCR, run by TCRdb on the RT-PCR reads, gives a single entry per CDR3 protein. In the table there are some 960,000 distinct CDR3 sequences, about a sixth of which are singletons. The sample consisted of blood, either unsorted or a sorted T cell fraction (not recorded which). Every receptor here comes from a human donor who was either an allogeneic HSCT recipient or a stem cell or donor lymphocyte infusion donor (not recorded which). It is not recorded whose cells these are; they may come from a transplant donor. CDR3s include the opening cysteine and the closing phenylalanine or tryptophan. The order of the fields is CDR3 DNA, CDR3 protein, clone size, V gene, D gene, J gene. A D gene is named only where the DNA matches it firmly. Clone size is given for some rows only: seen once, a few or many times, or a class if the clone is expanded.

DNA: TGTGCCAGCAGTATAAACGAGGGCAATCAGCCCCAGCATTTT
CDR3: CASSINEGNQPQHF
size: once
V: TRBV6-1
D: .
J: TRBJ1-5

DNA: TGCGCCAGTACGGAGGGCTACGAGCAGTACTTC
CDR3: CASTEGYEQYF
size: .
V: TRBV4-1
D: .
J: TRBJ2-7

DNA: TGCAGCGTTGAGGACTCTAACTATGGCTACACCTTC
CDR3: CSVEDSNYGYTF
size: few
V: TRBV29-1
D: .
J: TRBJ1-2

DNA: TGTGCCATCAGTGAGGCCGGGACAGGAGGGGGCTACACCTTC
CDR3: CAISEAGTGGGYTF
size: .
V: TRBV10-3
D: TRBD1
J: TRBJ1-2

DNA: TGCAGTGCTAGTTACAGGGGGAACACTGAAGCTTTCTTT
CDR3: CSASYRGNTEAFF
size: .
V: TRBV20-1
D: TRBD1
J: TRBJ1-1

DNA: TGTGCCAGCAGTTTACGGCACCAAGAGACCCAGTACTTC
CDR3: CASSLRHQETQYF
size: many
V: TRBV12-3/TRBV12-4
D: .
J: TRBJ2-5

DNA: TGTGCCAGCAGGCCAACAGGGGGCCGAGAGACCCAGTACTTC
CDR3: CASRPTGGRETQYF
size: few
V: TRBV12-3/TRBV12-4
D: TRBD1
J: TRBJ2-5

DNA: TGTGCCAGCACCACTGGGACCGCCGGTAGTGCTGGCTACACCTTC
CDR3: CASTTGTAGSAGYTF
size: .
V: TRBV27
D: .
J: TRBJ1-2

DNA: TGTGCCAGCAGTGCAGGACACCAAGAGACCCAGTACTTC
CDR3: CASSAGHQETQYF
size: few
V: TRBV12-3/TRBV12-4
D: .
J: TRBJ2-5

DNA: TGCGCCAGCAGCTTGGACGAGTCACCCCTCCACTTT
CDR3: CASSLDESPLHF
size: .
V: TRBV5-1
D: .
J: TRBJ1-6

DNA: TGCAGTGCTAGCCGGGACAGGGGCCATGGAAACACCATATATTTT
CDR3: CSASRDRGHGNTIYF
size: few
V: TRBV20-1
D: TRBD1
J: TRBJ1-3

DNA: TGTGCCAGCAGTGGTCTTCTACAGCAGTTCTTC
CDR3: CASSGLLQQFF
size: many
V: TRBV25-1
D: .
J: TRBJ2-1

DNA: TGTGCCAGCAGTCGGACTAGCGGGCTCAATGAGCAGTTCTTC
CDR3: CASSRTSGLNEQFF
size: .
V: TRBV12-3/TRBV12-4
D: TRBD2
J: TRBJ2-1

DNA: TGCAGCGTTGAGAACAGGGGTAACACTGAAGCTTTCTTT
CDR3: CSVENRGNTEAFF
size: few
V: TRBV29-1
D: TRBD1
J: TRBJ1-1

DNA: TGTGCCAGCAGTGAAAAGGGCAGGCGGGGTGAAAAACTGTTTTTT
CDR3: CASSEKGRRGEKLFF
size: many
V: TRBV25-1
D: .
J: TRBJ1-4

DNA: TGTGCCAGCAGCCAAGATGGGAGGGTCCGGGCAGATACGCAGTATTTT
CDR3: CASSQDGRVRADTQYF
size: few
V: TRBV3-1
D: TRBD2
J: TRBJ2-3

DNA: TGCGCCAGCAGCTTCAGGATTAACACTGAAGCTTTCTTT
CDR3: CASSFRINTEAFF
size: many
V: TRBV5-1
D: .
J: TRBJ1-1

DNA: TGTGCCAGCATACAACAGGGTCGGTCTGGCTACACCTTC
CDR3: CASIQQGRSGYTF
size: few
V: TRBV12-3/TRBV12-4
D: .
J: TRBJ1-2

DNA: TGTGCCAGCAGCCTCTCATCCGCAGATACGCAGTATTTT
CDR3: CASSLSSADTQYF
size: .
V: TRBV7-9
D: .
J: TRBJ2-3

DNA: TGCAGTGCTAGTGATCCTCAGGGGGCGGCAGATACGCAGTATTTT
CDR3: CSASDPQGAADTQYF
size: .
V: TRBV20-1
D: TRBD1
J: TRBJ2-3

DNA: TGTGCCAGCAGCCAGGGCCAGAAAACTAATGAAAAACTGTTTTTT
CDR3: CASSQGQKTNEKLFF
size: .
V: TRBV3-1
D: .
J: TRBJ1-4

DNA: TGTGCCAGCAGTTTCCGCCCGGGGCTAACTGAAGCTTTCTTT
CDR3: CASSFRPGLTEAFF
size: few
V: TRBV27
D: .
J: TRBJ1-1

DNA: TGTGCCAGCAGTTATAAGGGAACCGGGGAGCTGTTTTTT
CDR3: CASSYKGTGELFF
size: .
V: TRBV6-2/TRBV6-3
D: .
J: TRBJ2-2

DNA: TGCGCCAGCAGCCAAGACATTAGCCCTCGGGAGACCCAGTACTTC
CDR3: CASSQDISPRETQYF
size: .
V: TRBV4-1
D: .
J: TRBJ2-5

DNA: TGCAGTGCTGGGGGGGAATCGTACGAGCAGTACTTC
CDR3: CSAGGESYEQYF
size: .
V: TRBV20-1
D: TRBD2
J: TRBJ2-7

DNA: TGCAGCGTTGAAGATCGTGGGAGGGTCCAAGAGACCCAGTACTTC
CDR3: CSVEDRGRVQETQYF
size: .
V: TRBV29-1
D: TRBD2
J: TRBJ2-5

DNA: TGTGCCAGCAGCTTACTAGCGAGCTCCTACAATGAGCAGTTCTTC
CDR3: CASSLLASSYNEQFF
size: many
V: TRBV12-3/TRBV12-4
D: TRBD2
J: TRBJ2-1

DNA: TGTGCCAGCAGCTTAGCAGGGGTCTATGGCTACACCTTC
CDR3: CASSLAGVYGYTF
size: few
V: TRBV7-2
D: .
J: TRBJ1-2

DNA: TGTGCCAGCAGCCCTGTTGTAAGCCTCGGGGATACCGGGAATCAGCCCCAGCATTTT
CDR3: CASSPVVSLGDTGNQPQHF
size: few
V: TRBV21-1
D: .
J: TRBJ1-5

DNA: TGCGCCAGCAGCCGGGACAGGGTGGGGAGCACTGAAGCTTTCTTT
CDR3: CASSRDRVGSTEAFF
size: few
V: TRBV5-1
D: TRBD1
J: TRBJ1-1

DNA: TGTGCCAGCAGTGAAGCGCGGGGGTCTAGCGGGGATGAGCAGTTCTTC
CDR3: CASSEARGSSGDEQFF
size: .
V: TRBV2
D: TRBD2
J: TRBJ2-1